Following are 15 T cell receptor beta chains from one sample sequenced in a study of shared clonotypes between healthy human individuals. Measured with immunoSEQ multiplex PCR; TCRdb has only the in-frame clones, and not every one. The sample carries under 2,500,000 clones, 95% recorded once. Sequenced material: naive CD4+ T cells sorted from blood. Subset here: CD45RA+ positively selected. These receptors were taken from a man aged 18-30 years in good health.

This sequence joins TRBV11-2 and TRBJ1-1; D is possibly TRBD1 (6 bases). The CDR3 has 14 residues. Trimming pared 7 bases from V and 4 bases from J, leaving 16 bases between. Germline CDR1 reads SGHAT; CDR2 reads FQNNGV. CDR3 nucleotides: TGTGCCAGCAAATCCGGGGGCGCGGGCACTGAAGCTTTCTTT. Translated: CASKSGGAGTEAFF.

Regarding this clone: Other nucleotide sequences from this sample produce the same CDR3. This rearrangement joins TRBV10-3 to TRBJ2-7; no clear D. The CDR3 length is 12 residues. The germline V gene has CDR1 ENHRY and CDR2 SYGVKD. The V and J ends lost 4 bases and 1 base respectively, with 5 bases between them. CDR3 in DNA: TGTGCCATCAGTGGCGAATCCTACGAGCAGTACTTC. It translates to CAISGESYEQYF.

V and J are TRBV27 and TRBJ2-2; 12 positions agree with TRBD2. The CDR3 is 18 amino acids. The ends lost 2 bases at V and 1 base at J; junction bases unmatched: 5. Germline V gene lookup returns CDR1 MNHEY and CDR2 SMNVEV (reference sequence). The DNA for the CDR3 is TGTGCCAGCAGTTTAGTGGGACTAGCGGGCGGGAACACCGGGGAGCTGTTTTTT. This gives the protein CASSLVGLAGGNTGELFF.

The chain combines TRBV7-2 with TRBJ2-7, with 9 bases identical to TRBD1. V lost 5 bases and J lost 2; bases outside the gene matches: 7. The V gene's germline CDR1 is SGHTA and CDR2 FQGNSA. The length of the CDR3 is 15 residues. In DNA, the CDR3 is TGTGCCAGCAGCGCGGGACAGGGTAGAGCCTACGAGCAGTACTTC. Its translation is CASSAGQGRAYEQYF.

The V and J genes are TRBV5-1 and TRBJ2-7, with D perhaps TRBD2 (5 bases). The germline V and J ends were trimmed by 4 bases and 5 bases, with 13 bases remaining between them. Germline CDR1 and CDR2: SGHRS and YFSETQ. There are 13 residues in the CDR3. The DNA of the CDR3 is TGCGCCAGCAGCATGACTACCCCCGACGAGCAGTACTTC. Protein sequence: CASSMTTPDEQYF.

The chain has TRBV28 and TRBJ1-5; D call uncertain. V was shortened by 7 bases and J by 2 bases, with 18 bases between the two germline ends. This CDR3 is 16 amino acids long. Germline CDR1 and CDR2: MDHEN and SYDVKM. CDR3 DNA sequence: TGTGCCAGCATCGGCTCTTTACAAAGGGGCAATCAGCCCCAGCATTTT. It is translated as CASIGSLQRGNQPQHF.

The CDR3 sequence: CASSYSLAGSTDTQYF. CDR3 DNA: TGTGCCAGCAGTTACTCGCTAGCGGGGAGCACAGATACGCAGTATTTT. This chain connects TRBV6-5 to TRBJ2-3, with 9 bases aligning to TRBD2. The trim removed 0 bases at V and 0 bases at J, leaving 1 base unmatched. The CDR3 extends over 16 amino acids. Germline CDR1 and CDR2: MNHEY and SVGAGI.

This clone was seen only a few times. V gene TRBV27 combines with J gene TRBJ1-3, with no clear D. CDR1 and CDR2 from the germline V gene are MNHEY and SMNVEV (reference sequence). The CDR3 sequence is 15 residues long. Trimming cost V 6 bases and J 2 bases, with 14 bases left between them. The CDR3 coding sequence is TGTGCCAGCAGACCATCAAGGGTACCTGGAAACACCATATATTTT. This encodes CASRPSRVPGNTIYF.

J is TRBJ2-1 and V is TRBV29-1; no reliable D call. The germline CDR1 and CDR2 sequences are SQVTM and ANQGSEA. V was clipped by 1 base and J by 4 bases, with 11 bases between them. This CDR3 has 14 amino acids. Written as DNA, the CDR3 is TGCAGCGTTGAAGCCGGAACGTGGTACAATGAGCAGTTCTTC. This gives the protein CSVEAGTWYNEQFF.

J is TRBJ2-5 and V is TRBV6-1; TRBD1 matches at 7 bases. The length of the CDR3 is 17 residues. Losses at the gene ends were 4 bases for V and 5 bases for J; bases not matched to a gene: 16. Per germline, CDR1 MNHNS and CDR2 SASEGT. In DNA form, the CDR3 reads TGTGCCAGCAGTGTAGGGACAGCCCGACAGAGTTTGGAGACCCAGTACTTC. Its translation: CASSVGTARQSLETQYF.

V gene TRBV6-1 combines with J gene TRBJ1-3; D gene unclear. The CDR3 contains 13 residues. V dropped 3 bases and J dropped 0 bases, with 3 bases sitting between them. The V gene's germline CDR1 is MNHNS and CDR2 SASEGT. Here the CDR3 reads CASSDSSGNTIYF. In DNA, the CDR3 is TGTGCCAGCAGTGATAGCTCTGGAAACACCATATATTTT.

This clone was seen just once. This rearrangement joins TRBV5-4 to TRBJ2-2, with D uncertain. Germline V gene data show CDR1 as SGHNT and CDR2 as YYREEE (reference sequence). This CDR3 has 15 residues. V was shortened by 1 base and J by 1 base, with 8 bases between the two germline ends. The CDR3 spells CASSLTTMNTGELFF. The DNA for the CDR3 is TGTGCCAGCAGCTTGACAACCATGAACACCGGGGAGCTGTTTTTT.

This clone was counted once. This chain joins TRBV7-2 and TRBJ2-3, with 10 bases identical to TRBD2. The germline V gene encodes CDR1 SGHTA and CDR2 FQGNSA. The J segment lost 9 bases and the V segment lost 5 bases, leaving 11 bases of the junction unmatched. The CDR3 has 15 residues. The CDR3 spells CASSNTSGIRRTQYF. DNA for the CDR3: TGTGCCAGCAGCAACACTAGCGGGATCAGGCGCACGCAGTATTTT.

The V gene is TRBV7-9, the J gene TRBJ1-2, with D uncertain. The CDR3 runs to 13 residues. The V end lost 1 base, the J end lost 5 bases, and 8 bases lay between the germline ends. The V gene's germline CDR1 is SEHNR and CDR2 FQNEAQ (reference sequence). CDR3 nucleotide sequence: TGTGCCAGCAGCTTAGAATCTGGTTATGGCTACACCTTC. Protein: CASSLESGYGYTF. Full variable domain (remainder filled in from reference TRBV7-9 and TRBJ1-2): DTGVSQNPRHKITKRGQNVTFRCDPISEHNRLYWYRQTLGQGPEFLTYFQNEAQLEKSRLLSDRFSAERPKGSFSTLEIQRTEQGDSAMYLCASSLESGYGYTFGSGTRLTVV.

The V and J genes are TRBV2 and TRBJ1-4; 7 positions agree with TRBD1. The CDR3 length is 13 residues. Unmatched junction bases numbered 4, after V lost 4 bases and J lost 8 bases. The germline V gene has CDR1 SNHLY and CDR2 FYNNEI. The DNA of the CDR3 is TGTGCCAGCAGTGCAGAGACAGGGGAAAAACTGTTTTTT. Amino acids: CASSAETGEKLFF. Full variable domain (remainder filled in from reference TRBV2 and TRBJ1-4): EPEVTQTPSHQVTQMGQEVILRCVPISNHLYFYWYRQILGQKVEFLVSFYNNEISEKSEIFDDQFSVERPDGSNFTLKIRSTKLEDSAMYFCASSAETGEKLFFGSGTQLSVL.